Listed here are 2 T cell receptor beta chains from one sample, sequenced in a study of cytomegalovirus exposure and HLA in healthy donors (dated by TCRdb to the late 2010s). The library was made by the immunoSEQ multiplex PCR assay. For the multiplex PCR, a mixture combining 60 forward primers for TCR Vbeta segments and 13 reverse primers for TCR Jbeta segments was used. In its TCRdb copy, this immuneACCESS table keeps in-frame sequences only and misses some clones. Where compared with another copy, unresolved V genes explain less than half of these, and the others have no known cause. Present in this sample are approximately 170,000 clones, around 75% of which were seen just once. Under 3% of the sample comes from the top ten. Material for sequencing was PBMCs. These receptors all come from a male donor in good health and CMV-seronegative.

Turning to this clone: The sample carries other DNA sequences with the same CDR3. The CDR3: CASRPGTGGQSEQYF. The CDR3 coding sequence is TGCGCCAGCAGACCCGGGACAGGGGGGCAATCCGAGCAGTACTTC. The chain recombines TRBV5-1 with TRBJ2-7; 11 nucleotides agree with TRBD1. Germline CDR1 and CDR2: SGHRS and YFSETQ. V lost 5 bases to trimming and J lost 6 bases; unmatched junction nucleotides: 10. This CDR3 is 15 amino acids long.

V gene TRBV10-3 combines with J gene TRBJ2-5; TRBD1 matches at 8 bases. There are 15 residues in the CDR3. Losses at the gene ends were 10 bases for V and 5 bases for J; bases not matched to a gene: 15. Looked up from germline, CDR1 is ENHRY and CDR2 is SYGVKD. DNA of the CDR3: TGTGCCACCATGGGACAGGCGAATCTGTGGGAGACCCAGTACTTC. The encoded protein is CATMGQANLWETQYF.